This T cell receptor (beta chain) emerged from a study of cytomegalovirus exposure and HLA in healthy donors. V lost 6 bases to trimming and J lost 5 bases; unmatched junction nucleotides: 5. Germline V gene sequence: CDR1 MGHDK, CDR2 SYGVNS. The CDR3 is 13 amino acids. Comment on this clone: The antigen is undetermined.

The PCR used 60 Vbeta and 13 Jbeta primers. TCRdb keeps only in-frame clones here, not all; method: immunoSEQ multiplex PCR. Its clone listing holds nearly 200,000 clones. Study results and caveats: Clonal expansion, a later analysis showed, was greater in HLA-associated TCR beta chains than in equally common others.

The TCR comes from a boy under 18 in good health and CMV-seronegative. The chain has TRBV25-1 and TRBJ2-7, with 9 bases matching TRBD1. Sequencing was done on a sample of PBMCs. In nucleotides, the CDR3 is TGTGCCAGCAGCTCGGACAGGGGCGACGAGCAGTACTTC. Translation gives CASSSDRGDEQYF.